These 15 T cell receptor beta chains originate from one sample sequenced in a study of cytomegalovirus exposure and HLA in healthy donors. The PCR made use of 60 Vbeta and 13 Jbeta primers. Profiled with immunoSEQ multiplex PCR; TCRdb holds only in-frame clones, not every one. The sample consists of tens of thousands of clones, around 80% of them appearing once. Sequencing used PBMCs. The source of these receptors is a male donor in good health and CMV-seropositive.

This sequence joins TRBV7-9 and TRBJ2-5, with D unclear. The J call could be wrong; TRBJ2-7 is a better fit for the DNA end. The CDR3 contains 12 residues. Germline V gene data show CDR1 as SEHNR and CDR2 as FQNEAQ (reference sequence). The DNA for the CDR3 is TGTGCCAGCAGCTTTGACTCGTACGAGCAGTACTTC. Its translation is CASSFDSYEQYF.

The chain is built from TRBV2 and TRBJ2-2, with D unclear. This CDR3 has 14 residues. Trimming shortened V by 6 bases and J by 0 bases, and 8 bases separated the two germline ends. Germline V gives CDR1 SNHLY, CDR2 FYNNEI. The CDR3 region has the DNA TGTGCCAGCAGCGTAGTCCCGAACACCGGGGAGCTGTTTTTT. As protein: CASSVVPNTGELFF.

The chain carries TRBV28 and TRBJ2-1, with TRBD2 matching over 8 bases. The CDR3 is 15 amino acids. V dropped 2 bases and J dropped 9; count of bases not matched to a gene: 9. CDR1 is MDHEN and CDR2 is SYDVKM in the germline V gene. The CDR3 coding sequence is TGTGCCAGCAGTTTAGGACTAGCTTCCAGCCTTGAGCAGTTCTTC. It yields the protein CASSLGLASSLEQFF.

This chain joins TRBV18 and TRBJ1-5; 7 nucleotides line up with TRBD1. V shed 4 bases, J shed 4 bases, and the junction held 7 bases outside the gene matches. There are 15 residues in the CDR3. CDR1 and CDR2 (germline): KGHSH, LQKENI. The CDR3 protein is CASSQATGRNQPQHF. CDR3 nucleotide sequence: TGTGCCAGCTCACAGGCGACAGGGCGTAATCAGCCCCAGCATTTT.

The chain employs TRBV5-1 and TRBJ2-5; 8 bases line up with TRBD2. The CDR3 is made up of 14 amino acids. V lost 0 bases, J lost 5 bases, and 3 bases stayed unmatched. Per germline, CDR1 SGHRS and CDR2 YFSETQ. The CDR3 DNA sequence: TGCGCCAGCAGCTTGGCGGCTAGCGGGGAGACCCAGTACTTC. Its translation is CASSLAASGETQYF.

DNA of the CDR3: TGCGCCAGCAGCTCGCAGGGGGCTCCCTACGAGCAGTACTTC. It codes for CASSSQGAPYEQYF. The chain has TRBV5-1 and TRBJ2-7; 8 bases are shared with TRBD1. Germline trimming cut 3 bases from V and 2 bases from J; bases unmatched to any gene: 4. CDR1 and CDR2 from the germline V gene are SGHRS and YFSETQ. This CDR3 contains 14 residues.

This clone was recorded a few times. The chain employs TRBV5-6 and TRBJ2-7; TRBD2 agrees at 13 bases. V was clipped by 0 bases and J by 4 bases; unmatched bases: 10. This CDR3 region has 18 residues. Per the germline V gene, CDR1 is SGHDT and CDR2 is YYEEEE. The CDR3 is CASSLAPLLAGGVYEQYF. CDR3 sequence (DNA): TGTGCCAGCAGCTTGGCCCCTTTACTAGCGGGAGGGGTATACGAGCAGTACTTC.

This clone was seen a few times. The chain recombines TRBV7-2 with TRBJ1-1, with TRBD1 identical over 9 bases. Germline V lookup: CDR1 SGHTA, CDR2 FQGNSA. Losses at the gene ends were 4 bases for V and 0 bases for J; bases not matched to a gene: 3. This CDR3 has 15 residues. The CDR3 DNA reads TGTGCCAGCAGCTCACGACAGGGGGTGAACACTGAAGCTTTCTTT. This translates into CASSSRQGVNTEAFF.

This clone occurred once. V usage is TRBV19 and J usage is TRBJ2-1; D perhaps matches TRBD2 (6 bases). V shed 5 bases and J shed 1 base, with 9 bases lying between them. CDR1 and CDR2 (germline): LNHDA, SQIVND (reference sequence). The CDR3 has 14 amino acids. The DNA for the CDR3 is TGTGCCAGTAGTTGGAGGGGATCCTACAATGAGCAGTTCTTC. Protein: CASSWRGSYNEQFF.

The chain has TRBV15 and TRBJ2-5; 7 bases map to TRBD1. Unmatched junction bases numbered 5, after V lost 10 bases and J lost 3 bases. CDR3 length: 12 amino acids. Looked up from germline, CDR1 is LNHNV and CDR2 is YYDKDF (reference sequence). The CDR3 DNA follows: TGTGCCATCGAAGACAGGGAAGAGACCCAGTACTTC. It is translated as CAIEDREETQYF.

The chain is built from TRBV14 and TRBJ2-7; TRBD2 might be the D (6 bases). The V gene's germline CDR1 is SGHDN and CDR2 FVKESK. Deletions cut 2 bases from V and 2 bases from J, with 13 bases between. This CDR3 spans 15 amino acids. Here the CDR3 reads CASSQPGGPPYEQYF. CDR3 coding DNA: TGTGCCAGCAGCCAACCCGGGGGACCGCCCTACGAGCAGTACTTC.

The CDR3 nucleotides are TGTGCCAGCAGCCCTAAGGGACTAGCGGGAGGTTTTGGGGGTGAGCAGTTCTTC. It translates to CASSPKGLAGGFGGEQFF. This rearrangement joins TRBV5-6 to TRBJ2-1, with 15 bases identical to TRBD2. The CDR3 is 18 residues long. Germline values: CDR1 SGHDT, CDR2 YYEEEE. The trim removed 4 bases at V and 9 bases at J, leaving 14 bases unmatched.

The chain is built from TRBV27 and TRBJ2-7; 11 bases align to TRBD1. The CDR3 totals 14 residues. After removal of 5 bases from V and 7 bases from J, the junction contained 7 bases not matched to a gene. Germline CDR1 reads MNHEY; CDR2 reads SMNVEV (reference sequence). CDR3 in amino acids: CASSRGQGAWEQYF. The CDR3, as DNA: TGTGCCAGCAGTCGTGGACAGGGGGCTTGGGAGCAGTACTTC.

The chain carries TRBV9 and TRBJ2-1; TRBD2 agrees at 8 bases. The CDR3 contains 15 residues. Germline V gene data show CDR1 as SGDLS and CDR2 as YYNGEE. Losses at the gene ends were 4 bases for V and 8 bases for J; bases not matched to a gene: 11. Written as DNA, the CDR3 is TGTGCCAGCAGCCCAGCGGGAGTGGCCAGTGATGAGCAGTTCTTC. Residues: CASSPAGVASDEQFF.

This chain connects TRBV18 to TRBJ2-2; maybe TRBD1 (6 bases). CDR3 length: 15 residues. CDR1 is KGHSH and CDR2 is LQKENI in the germline V gene. V was clipped by 3 bases and J by 5 bases, with 13 bases between them. The CDR3 loop is CASSPGHPMTGELFF. CDR3 in DNA: TGTGCCAGCTCACCGGGACACCCGATGACCGGGGAGCTGTTTTTT.